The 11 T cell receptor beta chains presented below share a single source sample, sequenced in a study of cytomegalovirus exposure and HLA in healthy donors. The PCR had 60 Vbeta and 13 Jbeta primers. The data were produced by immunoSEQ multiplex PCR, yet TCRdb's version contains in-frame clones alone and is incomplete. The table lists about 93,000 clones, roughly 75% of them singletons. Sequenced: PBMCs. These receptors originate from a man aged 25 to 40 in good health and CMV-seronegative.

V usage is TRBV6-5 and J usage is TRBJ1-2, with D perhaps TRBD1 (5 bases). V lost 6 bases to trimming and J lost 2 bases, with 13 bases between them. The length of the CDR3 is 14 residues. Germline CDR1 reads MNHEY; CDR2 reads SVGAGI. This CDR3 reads CASSPGKLNYGYTF. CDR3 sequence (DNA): TGTGCCAGCAGCCCAGGGAAATTAAACTATGGCTACACCTTC.

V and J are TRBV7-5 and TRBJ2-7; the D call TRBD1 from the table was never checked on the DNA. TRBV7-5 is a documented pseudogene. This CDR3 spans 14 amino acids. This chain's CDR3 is CVRSLEKTRYEQYF. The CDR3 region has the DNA TGTGTCAGAAGCTTAGAGAAAACACGCTACGAGCAGTACTTC.

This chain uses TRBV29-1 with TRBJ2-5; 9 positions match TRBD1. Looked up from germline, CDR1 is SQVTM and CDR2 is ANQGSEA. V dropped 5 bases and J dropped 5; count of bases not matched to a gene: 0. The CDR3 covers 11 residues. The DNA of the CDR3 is TGCAGCGTTACAGGGGGCGAGACCCAGTACTTC. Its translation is CSVTGGETQYF.

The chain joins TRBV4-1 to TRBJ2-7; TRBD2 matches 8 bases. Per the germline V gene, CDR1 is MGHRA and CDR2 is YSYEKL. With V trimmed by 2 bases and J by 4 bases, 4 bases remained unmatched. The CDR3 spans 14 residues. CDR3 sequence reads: CASSQSGGNYEQYF. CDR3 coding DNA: TGCGCCAGCAGCCAAAGCGGGGGCAATTACGAGCAGTACTTC.

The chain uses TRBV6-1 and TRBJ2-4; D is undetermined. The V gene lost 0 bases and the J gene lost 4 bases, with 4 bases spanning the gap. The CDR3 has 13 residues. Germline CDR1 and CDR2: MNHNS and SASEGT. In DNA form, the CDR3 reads TGTGCCAGCAGTGAAGCGACAAAAAACATTCAGTACTTC. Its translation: CASSEATKNIQYF.

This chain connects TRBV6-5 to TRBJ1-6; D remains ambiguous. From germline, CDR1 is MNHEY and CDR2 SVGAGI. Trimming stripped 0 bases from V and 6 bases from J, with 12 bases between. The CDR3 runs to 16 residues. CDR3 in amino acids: CASSYSSVSSNSPLHF. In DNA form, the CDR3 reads TGTGCCAGCAGTTACTCGAGTGTAAGCTCTAATTCACCCCTCCACTTT.

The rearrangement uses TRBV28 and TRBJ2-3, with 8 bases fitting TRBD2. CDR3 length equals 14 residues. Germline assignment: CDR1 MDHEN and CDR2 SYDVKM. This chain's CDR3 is CATRAGGSTDTQYF. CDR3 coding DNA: TGTGCTACTAGGGCGGGGGGCTCCACAGATACGCAGTATTTT. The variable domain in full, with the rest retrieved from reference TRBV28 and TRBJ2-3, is DVKVTQSSRYLVKRTGEKVFLECVQDMDHENMFWYRQDPGLGLRLIYFSYDVKMKEKGDIPEGYSVSREKKERFSLILESASTNQTSMYLCATRAGGSTDTQYFGPGTRLTVL.

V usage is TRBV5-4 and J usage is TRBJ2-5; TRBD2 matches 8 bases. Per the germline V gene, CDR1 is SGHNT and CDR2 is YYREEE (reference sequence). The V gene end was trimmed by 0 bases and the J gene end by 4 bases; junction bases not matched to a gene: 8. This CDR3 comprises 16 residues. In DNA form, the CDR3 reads TGTGCCAGCAGCTTGGTCCCAGCGGGAGTTGGAGAGACCCAGTACTTC. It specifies CASSLVPAGVGETQYF.

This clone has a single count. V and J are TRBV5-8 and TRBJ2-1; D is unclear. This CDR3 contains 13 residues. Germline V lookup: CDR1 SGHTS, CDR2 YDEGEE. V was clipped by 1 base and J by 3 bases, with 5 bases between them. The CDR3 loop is CASSLSFYNEQFF. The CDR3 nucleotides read TGTGCCAGCAGCTTGTCGTTCTACAATGAGCAGTTCTTC. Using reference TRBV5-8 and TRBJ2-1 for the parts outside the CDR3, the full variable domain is EAGVTQSPTHLIKTRGQQATLRCSPISGHTSVYWYQQALGLGLQFLLWYDEGEERNRGNFPPRFSGRQFPNYSSELNVNALELEDSALYLCASSLSFYNEQFFGPGTRLTVL.

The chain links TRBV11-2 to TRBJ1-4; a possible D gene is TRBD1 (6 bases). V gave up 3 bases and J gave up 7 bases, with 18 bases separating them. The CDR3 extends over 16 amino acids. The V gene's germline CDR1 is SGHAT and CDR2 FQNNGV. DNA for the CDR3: TGTGCCAGCAGCTTTGGATCAGGGGCAGGCGGTGAAAAACTGTTTTTT. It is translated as CASSFGSGAGGEKLFF.

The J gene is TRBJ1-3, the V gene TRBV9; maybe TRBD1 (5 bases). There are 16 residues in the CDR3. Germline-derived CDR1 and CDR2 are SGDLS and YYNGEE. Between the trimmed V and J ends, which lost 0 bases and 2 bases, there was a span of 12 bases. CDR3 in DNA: TGTGCCAGCAGCGTAGAGCAGGGTAAAGCTGGAAACACCATATATTTT. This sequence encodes CASSVEQGKAGNTIYF.